This record covers a single TCR beta chain. Original processing notes: How many nucleated cells were present was estimated from reference gene primer amplification. This table comes from immunoSEQ multiplex PCR, and its TCRdb copy is limited to in-frame clones, with some not included. The DNA gave D and trimming, while V, J and clone size come from that table. In the table there are under 200,000 clones, about 83% of which are singletons. This sample is part of a study of blood T cell repertoires in COVID-19. On the study more broadly: Sources were T cells, B-cell-depleted T cells, or PBMCs; the material itself was cDNA or gDNA.

Germline CDR1 and CDR2: SEHNR and FQNEAQ (reference sequence). The CDR3 has 14 residues. With V trimmed by 5 bases and J by 5 bases, 6 bases remained unmatched. The TCR originated in a human donor in a cohort sampled during active COVID-19. Material for sequencing was peripheral blood. The rearrangement links TRBV7-9 to TRBJ2-7; 10 positions agree with TRBD2. The CDR3, as DNA: TGTGCCAGCAGCGTCGGACTAGCGGAGCACGAGCAGTACTTC. Translation: CASSVGLAEHEQYF. The full variable domain, its missing parts supplied by reference TRBV7-9 and TRBJ2-7, is DTGVSQNPRHKITKRGQNVTFRCDPISEHNRLYWYRQTLGQGPEFLTYFQNEAQLEKSRLLSDRFSAERPKGSFSTLEIQRTEQGDSAMYLCASSVGLAEHEQYFGPGTRLTVT.